This is a list of T cell receptor beta chains from one sample in a study of blood T cells in healthy people across ages. TCRdb reprocessed the 5' RACE reads with MiXCR, giving one entry per CDR3 protein. The sample includes over 1,500,000 distinct CDR3 sequences, just under 50% of them seen just once. The specimen sequenced was blood. The receptors shown here come from a woman in her thirties or forties in good health. Both conserved end residues are part of each CDR3. Fields, in order: V gene, clone size, D gene, J gene, CDR3 DNA, CDR3 protein. The D gene is left open where the match is weak. The size of a clone is reported for some rows only, either as once, few or many, or as a class for expanded clones.

V gene: TRBV7-2; clone size: NA; D gene: NA; J gene: TRBJ1-5; CDR3 DNA: TGTGCCAGCAGCTTAGGAGGCAGGCTGCAAGAGACCCAGCATTTT; CDR3 protein: CASSLGGRLQETQHF
V gene: TRBV7-8; clone size: few; D gene: TRBD1; J gene: TRBJ2-7; CDR3 DNA: TGTGCCAGCAGCCCCCTGGGACAGGTACTTCTCTACGAGCAGTACTTC; CDR3 protein: CASSPLGQVLLYEQYF
V gene: TRBV6-5; clone size: NA; D gene: NA; J gene: TRBJ2-7; CDR3 DNA: TGTGCCAGCAGTTCGGCGGCTCCCGTCGAGCAGTACTTC; CDR3 protein: CASSSAAPVEQYF
V gene: TRBV21-1; clone size: NA; D gene: NA; J gene: TRBJ2-3; CDR3 DNA: TGTGCCAGCAGCAAGATTGCCAGCCGCACAGATACGCAGTATTTT; CDR3 protein: CASSKIASRTDTQYF
V gene: TRBV12-3/TRBV12-4; clone size: NA; D gene: NA; J gene: TRBJ2-7; CDR3 DNA: TGTGCCAGCGGTTTAAGTTCGGCGGGGTGGGAGCAGTACTTC; CDR3 protein: CASGLSSAGWEQYF
V gene: TRBV4-1; clone size: NA; D gene: TRBD2; J gene: TRBJ2-5; CDR3 DNA: TGCGCCAGCAGCCAAGATCCCTCGACTAGCACCCAAGAGACCCAGTACTTC; CDR3 protein: CASSQDPSTSTQETQYF
V gene: TRBV29-1; clone size: NA; D gene: TRBD2; J gene: TRBJ2-1; CDR3 DNA: TGCAGCGTAAAATACAGAGCGGGGGGGAAATACAATGAGCAGTTCTTC; CDR3 protein: CSVKYRAGGKYNEQFF
V gene: TRBV4-3; clone size: NA; D gene: NA; J gene: TRBJ1-1; CDR3 DNA: TGCGCCAGCAGCCAAATTGGGGAGAGTGAAGCTTTCTTT; CDR3 protein: CASSQIGESEAFF
V gene: TRBV12-3/TRBV12-4; clone size: few; D gene: TRBD2; J gene: TRBJ2-7; CDR3 DNA: TGTGCCAGCAGTCCCCGCGGGAGGGAAGGGGCCTACGAGCAGTACTTC; CDR3 protein: CASSPRGREGAYEQYF
V gene: TRBV12-3/TRBV12-4; clone size: NA; D gene: TRBD1; J gene: TRBJ2-7; CDR3 DNA: TGTGCCAGCAGTTCATCCCTGACAGGGAGCTACGAGCAGTACTTC; CDR3 protein: CASSSSLTGSYEQYF
V gene: TRBV5-1; clone size: NA; D gene: NA; J gene: TRBJ2-5; CDR3 DNA: TGCGCCAGCAGCGGGGGTAGTGGAGAGAGCCAGTACTTC; CDR3 protein: CASSGGSGESQYF
V gene: TRBV20-1; clone size: NA; D gene: NA; J gene: TRBJ2-7; CDR3 DNA: TGCAGTGCTAGAGATGAGCTGGGGGTGTTGACCTACGAGCAGTACTTC; CDR3 protein: CSARDELGVLTYEQYF
V gene: TRBV5-1; clone size: few; D gene: NA; J gene: TRBJ2-5; CDR3 DNA: TGCGCCAGCAGCTTGCGATTTGCGGGCGTTGGGGAGACCCAGTACTTC; CDR3 protein: CASSLRFAGVGETQYF
V gene: TRBV20-1; clone size: few; D gene: NA; J gene: TRBJ2-3; CDR3 DNA: TGCAGTGCCAAGGGAATGCTAAGCACAGATACGCAGTATTTT; CDR3 protein: CSAKGMLSTDTQYF
V gene: TRBV29-1; clone size: NA; D gene: TRBD1; J gene: TRBJ1-5; CDR3 DNA: TGCAGCGCCGGACAGGGAACCAATCAGCCCCAGCATTTT; CDR3 protein: CSAGQGTNQPQHF
V gene: TRBV24-1; clone size: once; D gene: NA; J gene: TRBJ1-4; CDR3 DNA: TGTGCCACCAGTGATGCGCGGCAGGTTAATGAAAAACTGTTTTTT; CDR3 protein: CATSDARQVNEKLFF
V gene: TRBV7-9; clone size: once; D gene: NA; J gene: TRBJ2-1; CDR3 DNA: TGTGCCAGCAGCGGGGGGCCGGTCAATGAGCAGTTCTTC; CDR3 protein: CASSGGPVNEQFF
V gene: TRBV4-2; clone size: few; D gene: NA; J gene: TRBJ2-6; CDR3 DNA: TGTGCCAGCAGCCAAGATGTCGGGGGCATGCTTTCCGGGGCCAACGTCCTGACTTTC; CDR3 protein: CASSQDVGGMLSGANVLTF
V gene: TRBV27; clone size: NA; D gene: NA; J gene: TRBJ2-7; CDR3 DNA: TGTGCCAGCAGTTTCGCAGGGATGACCTCCTACGAGCAGTACTTC; CDR3 protein: CASSFAGMTSYEQYF
V gene: TRBV12-3/TRBV12-4; clone size: NA; D gene: NA; J gene: TRBJ1-1; CDR3 DNA: TGTGCCAGCAGTCACAGGGCCGGCCACACTGAAGCTTTCTTT; CDR3 protein: CASSHRAGHTEAFF
V gene: TRBV2; clone size: NA; D gene: NA; J gene: TRBJ1-5; CDR3 DNA: TGTGCCAGCAGTGTGGGACAGCCCCAGCATTTT; CDR3 protein: CASSVGQPQHF
V gene: TRBV27; clone size: few; D gene: NA; J gene: TRBJ2-5; CDR3 DNA: TGTGCCAGCAGTTTAGGGCGGGAAGATTCCCAGTACTTC; CDR3 protein: CASSLGREDSQYF
V gene: TRBV7-2; clone size: NA; D gene: NA; J gene: TRBJ2-4; CDR3 DNA: TGTGCCAGCAGCTTTCTTAAACAGATTAGAGCCAAAAACATTCAGTACTTC; CDR3 protein: CASSFLKQIRAKNIQYF
V gene: TRBV7-8; clone size: once; D gene: TRBD2; J gene: TRBJ2-1; CDR3 DNA: TGTGCCAGCAGCTTATGGGGGAGGGAAAGCTCCTACAATGAGCAGTTCTTC; CDR3 protein: CASSLWGRESSYNEQFF
V gene: TRBV6-5; clone size: NA; D gene: TRBD1; J gene: TRBJ2-1; CDR3 DNA: TGTGCCAGCAGGGACAGGGTAGGAGAGCAGTTCTTC; CDR3 protein: CASRDRVGEQFF
V gene: TRBV6-2/TRBV6-3; clone size: few; D gene: NA; J gene: TRBJ2-5; CDR3 DNA: TGTGCCAGCAGTGGGGACTGGAAAGAGACCCAGTACTTC; CDR3 protein: CASSGDWKETQYF
V gene: TRBV15; clone size: NA; D gene: NA; J gene: TRBJ2-1; CDR3 DNA: TGTGCCACCAGCACACACAATGAGCAGTTCTTC; CDR3 protein: CATSTHNEQFF
V gene: TRBV28; clone size: NA; D gene: NA; J gene: TRBJ2-7; CDR3 DNA: TGTGCCAGCAGTGTCCCGCGGGACAGCTACGAGCAGTACTTC; CDR3 protein: CASSVPRDSYEQYF
V gene: TRBV28; clone size: NA; D gene: TRBD2; J gene: TRBJ2-1; CDR3 DNA: TGTGCCAGCAGTCCGCCGACTAGCGGGGGGACTAATGAGCAGTTCTTC; CDR3 protein: CASSPPTSGGTNEQFF
V gene: TRBV5-1; clone size: NA; D gene: NA; J gene: TRBJ1-2; CDR3 DNA: TGCGCCAGCTCCACAGGGACCTGGGATGGCTACACCTTC; CDR3 protein: CASSTGTWDGYTF
V gene: TRBV27; clone size: few; D gene: NA; J gene: TRBJ1-2; CDR3 DNA: TGTGCCAGCAGAGCCGACAGGTGGCCGTATGGCTACACCTTC; CDR3 protein: CASRADRWPYGYTF